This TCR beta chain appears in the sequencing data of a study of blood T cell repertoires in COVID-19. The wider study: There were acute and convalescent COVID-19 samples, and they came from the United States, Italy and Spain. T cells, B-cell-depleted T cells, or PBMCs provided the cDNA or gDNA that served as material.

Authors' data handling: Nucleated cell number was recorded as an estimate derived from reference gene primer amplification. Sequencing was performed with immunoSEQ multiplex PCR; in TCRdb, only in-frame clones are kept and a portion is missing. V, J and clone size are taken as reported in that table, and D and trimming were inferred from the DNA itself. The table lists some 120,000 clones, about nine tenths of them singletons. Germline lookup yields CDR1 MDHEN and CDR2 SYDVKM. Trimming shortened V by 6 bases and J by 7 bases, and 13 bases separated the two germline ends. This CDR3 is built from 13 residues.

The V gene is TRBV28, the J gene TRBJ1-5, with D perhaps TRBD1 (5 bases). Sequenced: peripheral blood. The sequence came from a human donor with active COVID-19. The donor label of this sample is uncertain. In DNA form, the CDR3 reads TGTGCCAGCAGGAGCCAGGGTTTCCAGCCCCAGCATTTT. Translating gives CASRSQGFQPQHF.